This T cell receptor beta chain stems from a study of beta chain features in type 1 diabetes. The authors reverse transcribed all of the isolated RNA, so sequencing captured expressed TCRB transcripts. Assay used: immunoSEQ multiplex PCR; TCRdb lists only in-frame clones, some missing. The data show under 250,000 clones, roughly 30% seen once. A word on this clone: Its antigen is undetermined.

Purity (above 95%) was reached by all sorted populations. Germline CDR1 is MGHDK and CDR2 is SYGVNS. V shed 2 bases and J shed 2 bases, with 7 bases lying between them. The CDR3 has 13 amino acids. The study's findings and limits: Whether HLA type influences TCRB rearrangement remained unresolved here. Among patients with Type 1 diabetes, TCRB CDR3s were moderately but significantly shorter in every one of the four CD4+ subsets.

The sequencing sample was made of central memory CD4+ T cells from blood. This chain connects TRBV25-1 to TRBJ2-7, with D maybe TRBD2 (5 bases). This sequence was found in a man aged 25 to 40 in good health. CDR3 amino acids: CASSEGGAYEQYF. The CDR3 DNA is TGTGCCAGCAGTGAAGGAGGAGCCTACGAGCAGTACTTC.